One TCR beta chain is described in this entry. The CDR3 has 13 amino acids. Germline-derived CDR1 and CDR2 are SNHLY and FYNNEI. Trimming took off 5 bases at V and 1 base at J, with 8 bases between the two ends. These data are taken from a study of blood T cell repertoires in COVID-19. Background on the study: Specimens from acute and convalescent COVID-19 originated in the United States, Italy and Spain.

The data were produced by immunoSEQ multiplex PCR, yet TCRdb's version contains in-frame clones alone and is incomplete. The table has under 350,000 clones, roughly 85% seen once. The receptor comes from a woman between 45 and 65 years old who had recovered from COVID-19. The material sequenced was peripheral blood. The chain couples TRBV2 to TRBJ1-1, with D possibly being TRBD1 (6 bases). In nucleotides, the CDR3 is TGTGCCAGCAGTTGGACAGCGAACACTGAAGCTTTCTTT. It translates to CASSWTANTEAFF.